Listed below are T cell receptor beta chains from one sample, sequenced in a study of T-cell reconstitution after alpha-beta-depleted transplantation in children. TCRdb fed the PCR reads into MiXCR, producing one record per CDR3 protein. The sample shows around 530,000 distinct CDR3 sequences, approximately 30% of them seen only once. Sequenced material: PBMCs from the stem cell graft donor, taken from the stem cell graft. The receptor source for this set is a human donor who donated a stem cell graft to a child with aplastic anemia. The CDR3 runs from the conserved cysteine through the conserved F or W. Each record gives: D gene, clone size, V gene, J gene, CDR3 protein, CDR3 DNA. D genes are given only for firm matches. The listing skips clone size in some rows; elsewhere it reads once, few, many or a size class.

TRBD1	few	TRBV20-1	TRBJ1-4	CSATDRGTEKLFF	TGCAGTGCCACCGACAGGGGTACCGAAAAACTGTTTTTT
TRBD1	few	TRBV7-8	TRBJ1-1	CASSLAAGGLAFF	TGTGCCAGCAGCTTAGCGGCAGGGGGCTTGGCTTTCTTT
TRBD1	-	TRBV12-3/TRBV12-4	TRBJ2-3	CASSPWTGLDTQYF	TGTGCCAGCAGTCCGTGGACAGGCCTAGATACGCAGTATTTT
TRBD2	-	TRBV12-3/TRBV12-4	TRBJ2-1	CASSPSGAPTGQFF	TGTGCCAGCAGTCCTAGCGGGGCTCCCACAGGGCAGTTCTTC
TRBD2	few	TRBV7-2	TRBJ2-1	CASSFPAGVAYNEQFF	TGTGCCAGCAGCTTCCCCGCGGGAGTTGCCTACAATGAGCAGTTCTTC
-	-	TRBV20-1	TRBJ2-1	CSARPQGISGYYNEQFF	TGCAGTGCTAGACCCCAGGGAATAAGCGGATACTACAATGAGCAGTTCTTC
-	few	TRBV9	TRBJ2-3	CASSSGGGDTQYF	TGTGCCAGCAGTTCAGGGGGGGGAGATACGCAGTATTTT
-	few	TRBV5-5	TRBJ1-2	CASSVGQSTYGYTF	TGTGCCAGCAGCGTTGGCCAGAGTACTTATGGCTACACCTTC
TRBD2	-	TRBV7-2	TRBJ2-7	CASSRTSSYEQYF	TGTGCCAGCAGCCGGACTAGCTCCTACGAGCAGTACTTC
-	-	TRBV5-1	TRBJ1-2	CASSLLGMGGYTF	TGCGCCAGCAGCTTACTGGGAATGGGAGGCTACACCTTC
-	many	TRBV6-5	TRBJ1-2	CASSYGGRKHGYTF	TGTGCCAGCAGTTACGGGGGGCGCAAGCATGGCTACACCTTC
TRBD1	-	TRBV6-2/TRBV6-3	TRBJ1-1	CASSYRQGPGDTEAFF	TGTGCCAGCAGTTACCGACAGGGCCCGGGAGACACTGAAGCTTTCTTT
-	-	TRBV2	TRBJ1-1	CASSGVVEAFF	TGTGCCAGCAGTGGGGTCGTTGAAGCTTTCTTT
-	-	TRBV7-9	TRBJ1-1	CASSPAGSRTEAFF	TGTGCCAGCAGCCCCGCGGGTAGCCGCACTGAAGCTTTCTTT
TRBD1	-	TRBV3-1	TRBJ2-1	CASSSRTGVNEQFF	TGTGCCAGCAGCTCCAGGACAGGAGTCAATGAGCAGTTCTTC
-	-	TRBV7-2	TRBJ2-3	CASTRASTDTQYF	TGTGCCAGCACCCGTGCTAGCACAGATACGCAGTATTTT
TRBD1	-	TRBV4-3	TRBJ1-1	CASSQDRGRTTEAFF	TGCGCCAGCAGCCAAGACAGGGGGCGTACCACTGAAGCTTTCTTT
TRBD1	-	TRBV11-2	TRBJ2-1	CASSSGQGALTSAHNEQFF	TGTGCCAGCAGCTCGGGACAGGGGGCTTTGACTAGCGCGCATAATGAGCAGTTCTTC
-	-	TRBV9	TRBJ1-1	CASSVDRDTEAFF	TGTGCCAGCAGCGTAGACAGGGACACTGAAGCTTTCTTT
-	-	TRBV10-3	TRBJ2-7	CAITDSLYEQYF	TGTGCCATCACGGACAGTCTCTACGAGCAGTACTTC
TRBD2	-	TRBV6-2/TRBV6-3	TRBJ2-4	CASSFQPSGTKNIQYF	TGTGCCAGCAGTTTCCAGCCTAGCGGGACAAAAAACATTCAGTACTTC
-	-	TRBV29-1	TRBJ1-6	CSVARDDNSPLHF	TGCAGCGTTGCCAGAGACGATAATTCACCCCTCCACTTT
TRBD2	once	TRBV7-2	TRBJ2-7	CASSLPGTSYEQYF	TGTGCCAGCAGCCTCCCCGGGACTAGCTACGAGCAGTACTTC
-	-	TRBV5-4	TRBJ2-2	CASSLSSGGSLTGELFF	TGTGCCAGCAGCTTAAGCTCCGGGGGCAGCTTGACCGGGGAGCTGTTTTTT
-	-	TRBV18	TRBJ2-6	CASSPPQGRSGANVLTF	TGTGCCAGCTCACCACCTCAAGGACGCTCTGGGGCCAACGTCCTGACTTTC
-	few	TRBV7-2	TRBJ2-7	CASSLAALVYEQYF	TGTGCCAGCAGCTTAGCCGCACTCGTCTACGAGCAGTACTTC
-	-	TRBV9	TRBJ1-2	CASSVGSENYGYTF	TGTGCCAGCAGCGTGGGCAGTGAGAACTATGGCTACACCTTC
TRBD1	few	TRBV7-9	TRBJ1-2	CASNRDSYGYTF	TGTGCCAGCAACCGGGACAGTTATGGCTACACCTTC
-	once	TRBV4-1	TRBJ1-1	CASSHEKEGTHMNTEAFF	TGCGCCAGCAGCCACGAGAAGGAGGGAACCCACATGAACACTGAAGCTTTCTTT
TRBD1	-	TRBV7-9	TRBJ1-2	CASSSGQGTFVRYRYTF	TGTGCCAGCAGCTCCGGACAGGGGACGTTCGTGAGATATCGCTACACCTTC
-	-	TRBV6-1	TRBJ2-1	CASKLGLNEQFF	TGTGCCAGCAAACTGGGCCTCAATGAGCAGTTCTTC
-	few	TRBV7-2	TRBJ2-7	CASSFSMSRSYEQYF	TGTGCCAGCAGCTTCTCAATGTCGCGCTCCTACGAGCAGTACTTC
-	few	TRBV7-2	TRBJ1-5	CASSLGLGGGQPQHF	TGTGCCAGCAGCTTAGGACTCGGAGGGGGTCAGCCCCAGCATTTT
-	few	TRBV12-3/TRBV12-4	TRBJ1-1	CASRPTQGPNTEAFF	TGTGCCAGCAGGCCTACCCAGGGTCCGAACACTGAAGCTTTCTTT
TRBD2	few	TRBV10-3	TRBJ2-1	CAISESGTSGKNEQFF	TGTGCCATCAGTGAGTCCGGGACTAGCGGGAAGAATGAGCAGTTCTTC
TRBD1	-	TRBV7-2	TRBJ2-7	CASSVTGGASYEQYF	TGTGCCAGCAGCGTAACAGGGGGCGCAAGTTACGAGCAGTACTTC